Listed below are T cell receptor beta chains from one sample, sequenced in a study of cytomegalovirus exposure and HLA in healthy donors. Here immunoSEQ multiplex PCR was the method, and the copy in TCRdb shows in-frame clones only, minus some. Of approximately 200,000 clones in the sample, around 80% are singletons; the top ten hold roughly 1.2%. Sequenced material: PBMCs. All receptors come from a woman aged 25 to 39 in good health and CMV-seronegative. Each CDR3 is given with its conserved first and last residue. Each record gives: J gene, V gene, clone size, D gene, CDR3 length, CDR3 DNA, CDR3 protein. The D gene is left open where the match is weak. Clone size is given for some rows only: seen once, a few or many times, or a class if the clone is expanded.

TRBJ2-7 TRBV2 few - 14 TGTGCCAGCAGTGAAGATAGATCCCCCTACGAGCAGTACTTC CASSEDRSPYEQYF
TRBJ1-6 TRBV5-1 - - 18 TGCGCCAGCAGCTGGACACTAAGACAGAGCTCCTATAATTCACCCCTCCACTTT CASSWTLRQSSYNSPLHF
TRBJ1-2 TRBV30 - TRBD1 15 TGTGCCTGGAGTAGGGTAGGACAGGGTGCCTATGGCTACACCTTC CAWSRVGQGAYGYTF
TRBJ2-2 TRBV6-5 - - 15 TGTGCCAGCACTCCCGACAGGCGCAACACCGGGGAGCTGTTTTTT CASTPDRRNTGELFF
TRBJ1-1 TRBV5-4 - - 13 TGTGCCAGCAGCTTGGAACAGCACACTGAAGCTTTCTTT CASSLEQHTEAFF
TRBJ1-2 TRBV5-1 - TRBD1 15 TGCGCCAGCAGCTTGGGACAGGGAGTGAACTATGGCTACACCTTC CASSLGQGVNYGYTF
TRBJ2-7 TRBV6-6 once - 14 TGTGCCAGCATTCTTGGGGGGAGCTCCTACGAGCAGTACTTC CASILGGSSYEQYF
TRBJ2-1 TRBV2 - - 14 TGTGCCAGCAGTGAAATAGCGACCTACAATGAGCAGTTCTTC CASSEIATYNEQFF
TRBJ2-6 TRBV5-1 - - 17 TGCGCCAGCAGCGGGGGACGGGAGAGCTCTGGGGCCAACGTCCTGACTTTC CASSGGRESSGANVLTF
TRBJ1-2 TRBV5-4 once TRBD1 13 TGTGCCAGCAGCTTGACAGGGGGTGATGACTACACCTTC CASSLTGGDDYTF
TRBJ2-2 TRBV11-3 - - 14 TGTGCCAGCAGCCAGTGGGGGGACACCGGGGAGCTGTTTTTT CASSQWGDTGELFF
TRBJ1-2 TRBV18 many TRBD1 13 TGTGCCAGCTCAGCCCAGGGACAGGGCGGCTACACCTTC CASSAQGQGGYTF
TRBJ2-3 TRBV6-5 - - 15 TGTGCCAGCAGTTATCAGGGGCGCCGGACAGATACGCAGTATTTT CASSYQGRRTDTQYF
TRBJ2-2 TRBV1 - - 15 TGCACCAGCAGCCACACTAGCGCCCATGGCGGGGAGCTGTTTTTT CTSSHTSAHGGELFF
TRBJ2-5 TRBV19 - - 14 TGTGCCAGTAGTAGACCGGGACTCGAAGAGACCCAGTACTTC CASSRPGLEETQYF